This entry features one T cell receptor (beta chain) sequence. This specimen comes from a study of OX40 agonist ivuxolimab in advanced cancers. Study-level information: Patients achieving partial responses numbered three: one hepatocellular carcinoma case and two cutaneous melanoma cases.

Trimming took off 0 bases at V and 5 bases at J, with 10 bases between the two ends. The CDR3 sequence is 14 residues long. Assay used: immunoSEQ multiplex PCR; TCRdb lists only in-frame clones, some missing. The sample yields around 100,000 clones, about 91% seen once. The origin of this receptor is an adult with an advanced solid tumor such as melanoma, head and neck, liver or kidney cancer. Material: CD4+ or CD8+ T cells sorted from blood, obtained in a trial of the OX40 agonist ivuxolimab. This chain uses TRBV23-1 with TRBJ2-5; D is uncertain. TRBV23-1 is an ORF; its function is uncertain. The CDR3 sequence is CASSQSKDGETQYF. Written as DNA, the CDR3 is TGCGCCAGCAGTCAATCAAAGGACGGGGAGACCCAGTACTTC.